A single sample is the source of the 18 T cell receptor beta chains below, sequenced in a study of blood T cell repertoires in COVID-19. Sequenced by immunoSEQ multiplex PCR; TCRdb stores in-frame clones only, minus some. The sample yields 200,000 to 300,000 clones, 70% to 90% seen once. The specimen sequenced was peripheral blood. The receptors come from a woman in her 70s with active or convalescent COVID-19.

The rearrangement uses TRBV3-1 (or the pseudogene TRBV3-2) and TRBJ2-4, with a tentative D call TRBD2 (7 bases). Per the germline V gene, CDR1 is LGHDT and CDR2 is YNNKEL (reference sequence). V was shortened by 5 bases and J by 5 bases, with 16 bases between the two germline ends. The CDR3 spans 15 residues. CDR3 DNA sequence: TGTGCCAGCAGCGATTCGCCGGGGGGCCAAAACATTCAGTACTTC. This encodes CASSDSPGGQNIQYF.

The chain has TRBV19 and TRBJ1-3; no definite D call. Trimming took off 5 bases at V and 0 bases at J, with 14 bases between the two ends. CDR1 and CDR2 (germline): LNHDA, SQIVND (reference sequence). The CDR3 has 16 amino acids. CDR3 DNA sequence: TGTGCCAGTAGTCCGACTCCCTTTCTCTCTGGAAACACCATATATTTT. It encodes CASSPTPFLSGNTIYF. The complete variable domain, with remaining parts taken from reference TRBV19 and TRBJ1-3, reads DGGITQSPKYLFRKEGQNVTLSCEQNLNHDAMYWYRQDPGQGLRLIYYSQIVNDFQKGDIAEGYSVSREKKESFPLTVTSAQKNPTAFYLCASSPTPFLSGNTIYFGEGSWLTVV.

The CDR3 nucleotides read TGTGCCAGCTCAGACCGGACAGGGGATAGCTACGAGCAGTACTTC. Residues: CASSDRTGDSYEQYF. This chain links TRBV18 with TRBJ2-7; 9 bases line up with TRBD1. The germline gives CDR1 KGHSH, CDR2 LQKENI. V shed 5 bases and J 3 bases; nucleotides not matched to a gene: 8. CDR3 length: 15 amino acids.

The CDR3 nucleotides read TGTGCCAGCAGTTATTCTTCGGGGATTAACACCGGGGAGCTGTTTTTT. This codes for CASSYSSGINTGELFF. The chain uses TRBV6-2 or TRBV6-3 and TRBJ2-2; TRBD2 is a possible D gene (5 bases). V was clipped by 3 bases and J by 2 bases, with 13 bases between them. Germline V gene data show CDR1 as MNHEY and CDR2 as SVGEGT. This CDR3 contains 16 residues.

The chain carries TRBV9 and TRBJ2-1; no clear D gene. V dropped 0 bases and J dropped 2 bases, with 9 bases sitting between them. The CDR3 is 15 residues long. CDR1 is SGDLS, CDR2 YYNGEE, per germline. DNA for the CDR3: TGTGCCAGCAGCGTAGTTGCTAGAGCCTACAATGAGCAGTTCTTC. It encodes CASSVVARAYNEQFF.

This clone was seen a handful of times. The rearrangement joins TRBV2 to TRBJ1-5; no reliable D call. The germline V and J ends were trimmed by 3 bases and 4 bases, with 13 bases remaining between them. Germline V lookup: CDR1 SNHLY, CDR2 FYNNEI. The CDR3 sequence is 15 residues long. CDR3 sequence reads: CASSEARGGNQPQHF. The CDR3 nucleotides are TGTGCCAGCAGTGAGGCCCGGGGAGGTAATCAGCCCCAGCATTTT.

The chain links TRBV12-3 or TRBV12-4 to TRBJ2-5; the D gene is possibly TRBD1 (5 bases). Trimming removed 4 bases from V and 4 bases from J, with 10 bases in between. CDR3 length equals 13 residues. This CDR3 is CASSWRQGETQYF. The CDR3 region has the DNA TGTGCCAGCAGTTGGCGTCAGGGAGAGACCCAGTACTTC.

V is TRBV19 and J is TRBJ2-3; D might be TRBD1 (5 bases). Deletions cut 6 bases from V and 4 bases from J, with 11 bases between. Germline V lookup: CDR1 LNHDA, CDR2 SQIVND (reference sequence). This CDR3 spans 13 amino acids. Here the CDR3 DNA reads TGTGCCAGTAGCACCCAGGGTCCAGATACGCAGTATTTT. Residues: CASSTQGPDTQYF.

The chain links TRBV7-9 to TRBJ1-5; D is unresolved. Trimming left V 1 base short and J 1 base short, with 8 bases between. CDR1 and CDR2 (germline): SEHNR, FQNEAQ (reference sequence). CDR3 length equals 15 residues. CDR3 in DNA: TGTGCCAGCAGCTTAGGGCGGAACAGCAATCAGCCCCAGCATTTT. This gives the protein CASSLGRNSNQPQHF.

J is TRBJ2-7 and V is TRBV6-5, with 12 bases matching TRBD1. The trim removed 11 bases at V and 5 bases at J, leaving 13 bases unmatched. CDR3 length: 15 amino acids. Germline CDR1 is MNHEY and CDR2 is SVGAGI. In DNA form, the CDR3 reads TGTGCCGGCCGGTCCGGGACAGGGGGCAGAAACGAGCAGTACTTC. Its protein is CAGRSGTGGRNEQYF.

The V gene is TRBV6-5, the J gene TRBJ2-7; TRBD1 is a possible D gene (6 bases). This CDR3 is built from 12 residues. Trimming shortened V by 6 bases and J by 6 bases, and 12 bases separated the two germline ends. Germline CDR1 and CDR2: MNHEY and SVGAGI. The CDR3 reads CASRTTGTEQYF. The CDR3, as DNA: TGTGCCAGCAGAACTACAGGGACCGAGCAGTACTTC.

This chain uses TRBV6-1 with TRBJ2-7; TRBD1 matches 7 bases. V trimming: 6 bases; J trimming: 3 bases; junction bases outside the gene matches: 8. CDR3 length: 14 residues. The V gene's germline CDR1 is MNHNS and CDR2 SASEGT. This CDR3 is CASSLTGKDYEQYF. The CDR3 region has the DNA TGTGCCAGCAGCTTGACAGGGAAGGACTACGAGCAGTACTTC.

J is TRBJ2-3 and V is TRBV3-1 (or the pseudogene TRBV3-2); D possibly corresponds to TRBD1 (6 bases). Germline V gives CDR1 LGHDT, CDR2 YNNKEL (reference sequence). The CDR3 runs to 16 residues. V shed 4 bases and J shed 1 base, with 15 bases lying between them. This CDR3 reads CASSREQGLGTDTQYF. The CDR3 DNA follows: TGTGCCAGCAGCCGAGAACAGGGCCTGGGCACAGATACGCAGTATTTT.

The V gene is TRBV4-3, the J gene TRBJ2-2; D uncertain. Germline V gene lookup returns CDR1 LGHNA and CDR2 YSLEER. V gave up 0 bases and J gave up 7 bases, with 9 bases separating them. The CDR3 spans 14 residues. CDR3 nucleotide sequence: TGCGCCAGCAGCCAAGAGGATAGACACGGGGAGCTGTTTTTT. Residues: CASSQEDRHGELFF.

The rearrangement links TRBV6-5 to TRBJ2-3; D may be TRBD2 (6 bases). CDR1 is MNHEY, CDR2 SVGAGI, per germline. V was cut by 11 bases and J by 0 bases, with 12 bases left in between. CDR3 size: 13 residues. The DNA for the CDR3 is TGTGCCGGAGGGTTCCCAAGCACAGATACGCAGTATTTT. It specifies CAGGFPSTDTQYF.

V gene TRBV3-1 (or the pseudogene TRBV3-2) combines with J gene TRBJ2-3; 7 nucleotides agree with TRBD1. This CDR3 is 14 amino acids long. CDR1 and CDR2 (germline): LGHDT, YNNKEL (reference sequence). The trim removed 4 bases at V and 5 bases at J, leaving 6 bases unmatched. The CDR3 loop reads CASSLRGPQDTQYF. DNA for the CDR3: TGTGCCAGCAGCCTTAGGGGGCCCCAAGATACGCAGTATTTT.

This clone has more than one count but fewer than ten. The V gene is TRBV3-1 (or the pseudogene TRBV3-2), the J gene TRBJ1-1; 9 bases fit TRBD1. The CDR3 covers 18 residues. After removal of 2 bases from V and 1 base from J, the junction contained 11 bases not matched to a gene. Germline loops: CDR1 LGHDT, CDR2 YNNKEL (reference sequence). In nucleotides, the CDR3 is TGTGCCAGCAGCCAAACTCGACAGGGGGGAATAGGGAACACTGAAGCTTTCTTT. Translated: CASSQTRQGGIGNTEAFF.

This chain uses TRBV6-4 with TRBJ1-6; no reliable D call. The CDR3 extends over 16 amino acids. CDR1 and CDR2 (germline): MRHNA, SNTAGT. Between the trimmed V and J ends, which lost 8 bases and 9 bases, there was a span of 23 bases. CDR3 protein: CASRPESQVGPSPLHF. The CDR3 DNA follows: TGTGCCAGCCGCCCTGAGTCTCAGGTCGGCCCTTCACCCCTCCACTTT.